What follows is one TCR beta chain and its context. What it binds is not known. Despite likely unrecorded immune exposures, the donors were nominally healthy at the time of sampling. This specimen belongs to a study of cytomegalovirus exposure and HLA in healthy donors. Across the whole study: There were about 85 million unique TCRs (from HLA-typed donors) in an early data release.

The CDR3 is made up of 16 amino acids. Germline V CDR1 and CDR2: KGHSH, LQKENI. After removal of 3 bases from V and 0 bases from J, the junction contained 7 bases not matched to a gene. Amplification used 60 Vbeta primers and 13 Jbeta primers. Repertoires were generated with immunoSEQ multiplex PCR, while TCRdb's copy carries only in-frame clones and drops some. Here the sample spans around 160,000 clones, 60% to 80% being singletons. Findings and limits, study-wide: TCR beta V segments were, for the most part, productive about 87% or about 30% of the time in an earlier analysis. At a 0.05 false discovery rate, a later analysis found 18,000 or so TCR beta sequences to be associated with HLA alleles.

Sequencing was carried out using PBMCs. The receptor was isolated from a woman in her 40s in good health and CMV-seropositive. The rearrangement links TRBV18 to TRBJ2-7; 8 bases line up with TRBD2. The CDR3 reads CASSPPQRGISYEQYF. Written as DNA, the CDR3 is TGTGCCAGCTCACCCCCACAGCGGGGGATCTCCTACGAGCAGTACTTC.